The next 21 T cell receptor beta chains were all read from a single sample in a study of T cell responses to AZD1222 COVID-19 vaccine. Assay used: immunoSEQ multiplex PCR; TCRdb lists only in-frame clones, some missing. Here the sample spans about 140,000 clones, 92% being singletons. Sequenced here: peripheral blood, sampled 28 days after the second AZD1222 dose. The receptors were sampled from an adult who received the AZD1222 COVID-19 vaccine.

V gene TRBV28 combines with J gene TRBJ1-2; possibly TRBD1 for D (5 bases). CDR3 length equals 16 residues. The V and J ends lost 5 bases and 3 bases respectively, with 19 bases between them. The germline V gene encodes CDR1 MDHEN and CDR2 SYDVKM. The CDR3 region is CASSAPGPLGDYGYTF. For the CDR3, the DNA is TGTGCCAGCAGTGCGCCGGGCCCCCTAGGGGACTATGGCTACACCTTC.

The V call is TRBV6-2 or TRBV6-3, the J call TRBJ1-1; D perhaps matches TRBD1 (6 bases). V was cut by 1 base and J by 1 base, with 16 bases left in between. Germline V gene lookup returns CDR1 MNHEY and CDR2 SVGEGT. CDR3 size: 17 residues. The CDR3 reads CASSYWGGGARNTEAFF. The CDR3 DNA reads as TGTGCCAGCAGTTACTGGGGTGGGGGCGCGAGGAACACTGAAGCTTTCTTT.

This sequence joins TRBV12-3 or TRBV12-4 and TRBJ1-4; D call uncertain. V was clipped by 4 bases and J by 4 bases, with 7 bases between them. There are 13 residues in the CDR3. The CDR3 loop is CASSSHSNEKLFF. CDR3 DNA: TGTGCCAGCAGTTCCCACAGTAATGAAAAACTGTTTTTT.

The chain is built from TRBV27 and TRBJ1-2; D unresolved. Deletions cut 9 bases from V and 4 bases from J, with 12 bases between. This CDR3 has 12 residues. Germline V gene lookup returns CDR1 MNHEY and CDR2 SMNVEV (reference sequence). CDR3 nucleotide sequence: TGTGCCAGTTGGAACAACCTCTATGGCTACACCTTC. It codes for CASWNNLYGYTF.

J is TRBJ1-5 and V is TRBV6-5, with 9 bases fitting TRBD1. The germline V gene encodes CDR1 MNHEY and CDR2 SVGAGI. The CDR3 consists of 14 residues. V was pared by 5 bases and J by 3 bases, with 2 bases of the junction left unmatched. CDR3 nucleotides: TGTGCCAGCAGTCGGACAGGGGACAATCAGCCCCAGCATTTT. Encoded protein: CASSRTGDNQPQHF.

The chain joins TRBV7-2 to TRBJ1-2; D ambiguous. The V end was cut by 3 bases, the J end by 4 bases, with 9 bases between. This CDR3 spans 13 amino acids. CDR1 and CDR2 (germline): SGHTA, FQGNSA. As DNA, the CDR3 is TGTGCCAGCAGCTTTGATTCGAGCTATGGCTACACCTTC. Protein sequence: CASSFDSSYGYTF.

V gene TRBV14 combines with J gene TRBJ2-2, with D possibly matching TRBD2 (5 bases). V was trimmed by 2 bases and J by 1 base, leaving 8 bases between them. The CDR3 has 15 amino acids. Germline CDR1 reads SGHDN; CDR2 reads FVKESK. The CDR3 spells CASSQFRGNTGELFF. The DNA of the CDR3 is TGTGCCAGCAGCCAATTCCGGGGGAACACCGGGGAGCTGTTTTTT.

The rearrangement links TRBV9 to TRBJ1-3; D is uncertain. CDR1 is SGDLS and CDR2 is YYNGEE in the germline V gene. V lost 0 bases and J 3 bases, leaving 13 bases between the germline ends. There are 16 residues in the CDR3. CDR3 residues: CASSVDVGSNGNTIYF. DNA of the CDR3: TGTGCCAGCAGCGTAGATGTGGGGTCTAATGGAAACACCATATATTTT.

The J gene is TRBJ1-5, the V gene TRBV2, with 8 bases matching TRBD1. The ends lost 6 bases at V and 3 bases at J; junction bases unmatched: 7. The CDR3 is 15 amino acids. From germline, CDR1 is SNHLY and CDR2 FYNNEI. The CDR3 DNA sequence: TGTGCCAGCAGCTTTCAGGGGGCTCTCAATCAGCCCCAGCATTTT. Its protein is CASSFQGALNQPQHF.

V gene TRBV7-9 combines with J gene TRBJ2-3; D might be TRBD1 (7 bases). The CDR3 has 13 residues. In germline, CDR1 is SEHNR, CDR2 FQNEAQ (reference sequence). V lost 5 bases, J lost 6 bases, and 12 bases lay in between. Here the CDR3 reads CASSRDSGDTQYF. The DNA of the CDR3 is TGTGCCAGCAGCCGGGACAGCGGGGATACGCAGTATTTT.

The J gene is TRBJ2-5, the V gene TRBV7-8; tentative D call: TRBD1 (6 bases). Germline-derived CDR1 and CDR2 are SGHVS and FQNEAQ. The CDR3 consists of 13 residues. Between the trimmed V and J ends, which lost 4 bases and 2 bases, there was a span of 8 bases. The CDR3 DNA reads as TGTGCCAGCAGCTGGGACAATCAAGAGACCCAGTACTTC. As protein: CASSWDNQETQYF. The whole variable domain, remainder taken from reference TRBV7-8 and TRBJ2-5, is GAGVSQSPRYKVAKRGQDVALRCDPISGHVSLFWYQQALGQGPEFLTYFQNEAQLDKSGLPSDRFFAERPEGSVSTLKIQRTQQEDSAVYLCASSWDNQETQYFGPGTRLLVL.

The chain joins TRBV30 to TRBJ1-1; 8 bases align to TRBD1. CDR1 and CDR2 from the germline V gene are GTSNPN and SVGIG (reference sequence). Unmatched junction bases numbered 21, after V lost 8 bases and J lost 4 bases. The CDR3 is 17 amino acids. In nucleotides, the CDR3 is TGTGCCCAAAGCCGAAAAAGGACAGGGCGGGAGGCCACTGAAGCTTTCTTT. Translated: CAQSRKRTGREATEAFF.

The CDR3 loop reads CASSGGLAGLHYQETQYF. The CDR3, as DNA: TGTGCCAGCAGTGGAGGCCTAGCGGGACTTCATTACCAAGAGACCCAGTACTTC. V gene TRBV6-1 combines with J gene TRBJ2-5; 9 positions agree with TRBD2. The CDR3 runs to 18 residues. The V and J ends lost 4 bases and 0 bases, in that order; junction bases with no gene match: 12. CDR1 and CDR2 (germline): MNHNS, SASEGT.

V and J are TRBV5-6 and TRBJ1-5, with unresolved D. V lost 1 base, J lost 5 bases, and 16 bases lay in between. Germline V lookup: CDR1 SGHDT, CDR2 YYEEEE. This CDR3 region has 16 residues. The CDR3 DNA reads as TGTGCCAGCAGCTTGTATCGGGTAGGAGGCGATCAGCCCCAGCATTTT. This encodes CASSLYRVGGDQPQHF.

CDR3 loop: CASSRRDRGYNEQFF. For the CDR3, the DNA is TGTGCCAGCTCTCGGCGGGACAGGGGCTACAATGAGCAGTTCTTC. The chain carries TRBV18 and TRBJ2-1, with TRBD1 matching 10 bases. The CDR3 spans 15 residues. V lost 6 bases to trimming and J lost 3 bases; unmatched junction nucleotides: 5. Germline CDR1 KGHSH, CDR2 LQKENI.

The J gene is TRBJ2-7, the V gene TRBV6-5; D is possibly TRBD2 (6 bases). CDR1 is MNHEY, CDR2 SVGAGI, per germline. Trimming cost V 8 bases and J 5 bases, with 13 bases left between them. The CDR3 is 12 amino acids. The CDR3 nucleotides are TGTGCCAGCGGAGGGTACGGCCACGAGCAGTACTTC. As protein: CASGGYGHEQYF.

V is TRBV5-1 and J is TRBJ2-5; D gene ambiguous. V shed 7 bases and J shed 2 bases, with 15 bases lying between them. Germline values: CDR1 SGHRS, CDR2 YFSETQ. The CDR3 has 14 residues. The CDR3 loop reads CASSNQAGQETQYF. The DNA for the CDR3 is TGCGCCAGCTCTAACCAGGCCGGGCAAGAGACCCAGTACTTC.

The V call is TRBV14, the J call TRBJ1-1; D remains ambiguous. This CDR3 region has 14 residues. V was cut by 2 bases and J by 8 bases, with 15 bases left in between. Germline-derived CDR1 and CDR2 are SGHDN and FVKESK. CDR3 in amino acids: CASSQSSGQLEAFF. CDR3 DNA: TGTGCCAGCAGCCAATCGTCTGGGCAACTAGAAGCTTTCTTT.

V gene TRBV19 combines with J gene TRBJ1-1; maybe TRBD1 (6 bases). V shed 7 bases and J shed 5 bases, with 17 bases lying between them. The CDR3 runs to 14 residues. The germline gives CDR1 LNHDA, CDR2 SQIVND (reference sequence). The CDR3 region is CASTTTGRGTEAFF. The CDR3 nucleotides read TGTGCCAGTACGACAACAGGGAGAGGGACTGAAGCTTTCTTT.

This sequence joins TRBV6-5 and TRBJ1-6; no definite D call. V gave up 6 bases and J gave up 6 bases, with 12 bases separating them. The CDR3 contains 14 residues. Germline CDR1 is MNHEY and CDR2 is SVGAGI. The CDR3 sequence: CASSNYGLNSPLHF. The DNA for the CDR3 is TGTGCCAGCAGCAACTACGGTCTTAATTCACCCCTCCACTTT.

V and J are TRBV7-9 and TRBJ2-5; tentative D call: TRBD2 (6 bases). The CDR3 sequence is 15 residues long. The V gene's germline CDR1 is SEHNR and CDR2 FQNEAQ (reference sequence). Trimming took 5 bases from V and 1 from J, leaving 14 bases between them. CDR3 region: CASSPRGSGQETQYF. In DNA form, the CDR3 reads TGTGCCAGCAGCCCCCGGGGTAGCGGCCAAGAGACCCAGTACTTC.